The 3 T cell receptor beta chains presented below share a single source sample, sequenced in a study of human T cells and chemical hapten exposure. The sample's time point: patch test 3, about 24 weeks after DPC sensitization. As for treatment: therapeutic diphenylcyclopropenone sensitization with weekly scalp DPC. Sequencing started from total RNA isolated from unfractionated whole blood. TCRdb fed the RACE reads into MiXCR, producing one record per CDR3 protein. Among 30,000 to 40,000 distinct CDR3 sequences listed, roughly an eighth were seen once. Sequenced here: whole blood, sampled in connection with sensitization to the hapten diphenylcyclopropenone (DPC). These receptors all come from a woman in her forties with alopecia areata. Some clones in this sample may be carry-over from other donors' samples.

This clonotype was seen ten or more times. The chain couples TRBV29-1 to TRBJ2-3, with D unclear. Germline V CDR1 and CDR2: SQVTM, ANQGSEA. V lost 4 bases and J lost 0, with 11 bases in between. This CDR3 contains 14 residues. Written as DNA, the CDR3 is TGCAGCGTTGGGATCAGAGTTAGCACAGATACGCAGTATTTT. Its translation is CSVGIRVSTDTQYF.

This clonotype occurred a few times. The CDR3 loop reads CASSSPVEGYTF. CDR3 sequence (DNA): TGTGCCAGTAGTTCCCCCGTGGAGGGCTACACCTTC. The chain links TRBV19 to TRBJ1-2; D is ambiguous. This CDR3 has 12 amino acids. Germline assignment: CDR1 LNHDA and CDR2 SQIVND (reference sequence). Trimming pared 5 bases from V and 8 bases from J, leaving 12 bases between.

The CDR3 DNA is TGTGCCAGCTCACTATCGGCAGGGGCCGTAGATCAGCCCCAGCATTTT. Residues: CASSLSAGAVDQPQHF. The J gene is TRBJ1-5, the V gene TRBV18; possible D gene TRBD1, 6 bases. The CDR3 is 16 amino acids. V was clipped by 4 bases and J by 5 bases, with 18 bases between them. In germline, CDR1 is KGHSH, CDR2 LQKENI.